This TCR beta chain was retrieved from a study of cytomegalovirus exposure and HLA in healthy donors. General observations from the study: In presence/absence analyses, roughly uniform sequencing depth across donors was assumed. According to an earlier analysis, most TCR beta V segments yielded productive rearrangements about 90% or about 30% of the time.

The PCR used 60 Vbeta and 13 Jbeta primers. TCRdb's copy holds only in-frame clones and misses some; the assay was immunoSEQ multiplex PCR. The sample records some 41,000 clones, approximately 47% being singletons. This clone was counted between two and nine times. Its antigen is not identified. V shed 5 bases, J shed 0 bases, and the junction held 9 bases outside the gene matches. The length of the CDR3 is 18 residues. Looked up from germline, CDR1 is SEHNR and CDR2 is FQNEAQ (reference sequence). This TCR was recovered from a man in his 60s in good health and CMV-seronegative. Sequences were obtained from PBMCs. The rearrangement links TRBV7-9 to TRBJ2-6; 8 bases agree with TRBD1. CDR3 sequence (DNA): TGTGCCAGCAGCCCTAGGGGGACAGGTATCTCTGGGGCCAACGTCCTGACTTTC. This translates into CASSPRGTGISGANVLTF.